This TCR beta chain was sequenced in a study of shared clonotypes between healthy human individuals. Findings and caveats of the study: Donors were few, which limited the genetic and exposure-history diversity represented. Clonotypes that were shared across a few donors made up around 4.6% of naive CD4 clonotypes.

Donation came from healthy HIV-negative adults that had no recent acute infections or vaccinations. Germline CDR1 is MDHEN and CDR2 is SYDVKM. The CDR3 is made up of 14 amino acids. Trimming shortened V by 0 bases and J by 1 base, and 4 bases separated the two germline ends. Here immunoSEQ multiplex PCR was the method, and the copy in TCRdb shows in-frame clones only, minus some. This sample has about a million clones; 65% to 80% occur once, and the top ten carry about 1.4%. This clone appeared a few times. What it binds is unknown. The sequencing input was memory CD4+ T cells sorted from blood. Stated subset: CD45RA-negative fraction. The chain uses TRBV28 and TRBJ1-5, with no clear D. The receptor's source is a man aged 18 to 30 in good health. CDR3 residues: CASSLWSSNQPQHF. The CDR3 DNA follows: TGTGCCAGCAGTTTATGGAGCAGCAATCAGCCCCAGCATTTT.